The next 14 T cell receptor beta chains were all read from a single sample in a study of vaccination effects on CD4 cells after COVID-19. No antigen is known for these receptors. The data were produced by immunoSEQ multiplex PCR, yet TCRdb's version contains in-frame clones alone and is incomplete. The sample consists of tens of thousands of clones, more than 75% of them appearing once. ViraFEST expansion of antigen-specific CD4+ T cells with viral peptide pools preceded sequencing. Following an approximately eleven-day culture, CD4+ T cells were purified. Of the BNT162b2 and mRNA-1273 vaccines, participants received two doses of one or the other. The sequences come from CD4+ T cells from PBMCs cultured with HCoV-NL63 spike peptides, collected after COVID-19 vaccination. The receptors shown here come from a human donor who received a COVID-19 vaccine. Some clones in this sample may be carry-over from other donors' samples.

The chain has TRBV5-1 and TRBJ2-3; D might be TRBD1 or TRBD2, each matching 5 bases. Trimming took 4 bases from V and 0 from J, leaving 18 bases between them. This CDR3 region has 17 residues. Germline CDR1 is SGHRS and CDR2 is YFSETQ. This chain's CDR3 is CASSEGTDPSSTDTQYF. For the CDR3, the DNA is TGCGCCAGCAGCGAGGGGACGGATCCTTCTAGCACAGATACGCAGTATTTT.

The V gene is TRBV5-1, the J gene TRBJ2-2; no firm D call. CDR3 length: 18 amino acids. Germline V CDR1 and CDR2: SGHRS, YFSETQ. V gave up 3 bases and J gave up 2 bases, with 20 bases separating them. For the CDR3, the DNA is TGCGCCAGCAGCTCCCCCATCCGCCGGGTAGCAAACACCGGGGAGCTGTTTTTT. This sequence encodes CASSSPIRRVANTGELFF.

The chain combines TRBV2 with TRBJ2-5; TRBD2 matches at 10 bases. The CDR3 runs 17 residues. CDR1 is SNHLY, CDR2 FYNNEI, per germline. V was pared by 6 bases and J by 1 base, with 11 bases of the junction left unmatched. The CDR3 nucleotides read TGTGCCAGCAGGTCCATCTTGTGGACTAGCGGCCAAGAGACCCAGTACTTC. Its protein product is CASRSILWTSGQETQYF.

This rearrangement joins TRBV5-4 to TRBJ2-1; D ambiguous. Per the germline V gene, CDR1 is SGHNT and CDR2 is YYREEE (reference sequence). This CDR3 is 13 amino acids long. V was shortened by 4 bases and J by 0 bases, with 5 bases between the two germline ends. The CDR3 here is CASSPSSYNEQFF. The DNA of the CDR3 is TGTGCCAGCAGCCCGAGCTCCTACAATGAGCAGTTCTTC.

The chain has TRBV6-5 and TRBJ2-1; D perhaps matches TRBD2 (5 bases). Germline V gene data show CDR1 as MNHEY and CDR2 as SVGAGI. This CDR3 region has 14 residues. V lost 1 base and J lost 3, with 7 bases in between. CDR3 coding DNA: TGTGCCAGCAGTTACTATCGGGGCTACAATGAGCAGTTCTTC. Translated: CASSYYRGYNEQFF.

The V call is TRBV9, the J call TRBJ2-5, with TRBD2 matching over 7 bases. This CDR3 region has 16 residues. CDR1 is SGDLS, CDR2 YYNGEE, per germline. V gave up 0 bases and J gave up 5 bases; unmatched junction bases: 10. The CDR3 protein is CASSVANGREGETQYF. In DNA, the CDR3 is TGTGCCAGCAGCGTAGCTAATGGGAGGGAGGGGGAGACCCAGTACTTC. The entire variable domain, with the rest obtained from reference TRBV9 and TRBJ2-5, is as follows: DSGVTQTPKHLITATGQRVTLRCSPRSGDLSVYWYQQSLDQGLQFLIQYYNGEERAKGNILERFSAQQFPDLHSELNLSSLELGDSALYFCASSVANGREGETQYFGPGTRLLVL.

V usage is TRBV3-1 (or the pseudogene TRBV3-2) and J usage is TRBJ2-2; possible D gene TRBD1, 5 bases. The length of the CDR3 is 14 residues. Germline CDR1 and CDR2: LGHDT and YNNKEL (reference sequence). V lost 4 bases to trimming and J lost 6 bases, with 12 bases between them. The CDR3 loop is CASSPRQFPGELFF. CDR3 sequence (DNA): TGTGCCAGCAGCCCCCGACAGTTCCCCGGGGAGCTGTTTTTT.

This clone was counted between two and nine times. The chain combines TRBV7-9 with TRBJ2-1, with TRBD1 as a possible D gene (6 bases). The CDR3 runs to 16 residues. Trimming took 5 bases from V and 2 from J, leaving 16 bases between them. Germline V CDR1 and CDR2: SEHNR, FQNEAQ (reference sequence). The CDR3 region has the DNA TGTGCCAGCAGCCCACTTGGGGGCCGGACCTACAATGAGCAGTTCTTC. Encoded protein: CASSPLGGRTYNEQFF.

V usage is TRBV30 and J usage is TRBJ2-3; D is possibly TRBD1 (6 bases). Looked up from germline, CDR1 is GTSNPN and CDR2 is SVGIG (reference sequence). CDR3 length: 11 amino acids. V was shortened by 4 bases and J by 6 bases, with 8 bases between the two germline ends. The CDR3 nucleotides are TGTGCCTGGACCCAGGGGGATACGCAGTATTTT. Translating it yields CAWTQGDTQYF.

This clone came up once. This chain joins TRBV10-1 and TRBJ1-5; possible D gene TRBD1, 5 bases. V lost 5 bases and J lost 5, with 10 bases in between. The CDR3 spans 13 residues. Germline CDR1 is WNHNN and CDR2 is SYGVQD (reference sequence). The DNA for the CDR3 is TGCGCCAGCAGTCAGGGACTGGATCAGCCCCAGCATTTT. Residues: CASSQGLDQPQHF.

This sequence joins TRBV5-1 and TRBJ1-4; 8 bases match TRBD1. CDR1 SGHRS and CDR2 YFSETQ come from the germline V gene. V shed 0 bases, J shed 5 bases, and the junction held 3 bases outside the gene matches. The CDR3 spans 15 residues. CDR3 in amino acids: CASSLVDRDNEKLFF. CDR3 coding DNA: TGCGCCAGCAGCTTGGTGGACAGGGACAATGAAAAACTGTTTTTT.

The rearrangement joins TRBV7-3 to TRBJ2-1; D is undetermined. There are 17 residues in the CDR3. Per the germline V gene, CDR1 is SGHTA and CDR2 is FQGTGA. The V and J ends lost 0 bases and 0 bases respectively, with 12 bases between them. The CDR3 loop reads CASSLTVAQSSYNEQFF. CDR3 coding DNA: TGTGCCAGCAGCTTAACGGTGGCGCAGAGCTCCTACAATGAGCAGTTCTTC. Full variable domain (remainder filled in from reference TRBV7-3 and TRBJ2-1): GAGVSQTPSNKVTEKGKYVELRCDPISGHTALYWYRQSLGQGPEFLIYFQGTGAADDSGLPNDRFFAVRPEGSVSTLKIQRTERGDSAVYLCASSLTVAQSSYNEQFFGPGTRLTVL.

The chain couples TRBV5-4 to TRBJ1-1; 8 bases are a match to TRBD1. V dropped 0 bases and J dropped 2; count of bases not matched to a gene: 3. Germline-derived CDR1 and CDR2 are SGHNT and YYREEE (reference sequence). CDR3 length: 15 residues. As DNA, the CDR3 is TGTGCCAGCAGCTTGGAACCAGGGGGCAACACTGAAGCTTTCTTT. Amino acid sequence: CASSLEPGGNTEAFF.

J is TRBJ1-6 and V is TRBV5-8, with a tentative D call TRBD1 (5 bases). The CDR3 covers 15 residues. Trimming removed 0 bases from V and 9 bases from J, with 13 bases in between. Germline values: CDR1 SGHTS, CDR2 YDEGEE. This CDR3 is CASSLAGTGPSPLHF. The CDR3 nucleotides are TGTGCCAGCAGCTTGGCCGGGACGGGCCCTTCACCCCTCCACTTT.